This T cell receptor beta chain was sequenced during a study of beta chain features in type 1 diabetes. Study information: Cells sorted and examined across all samples totaled over 95 million. Overall study results and limits: A PCR bias possibly favoring shorter templates would apply equally to patients and controls. Among all four CD4+ subsets, Type 1 diabetes patients had TCRB CDR3s that were moderately but significantly shorter. A potential influence of HLA type upon TCRB rearrangement remained unresolved herein.

The whole isolated RNA underwent reverse transcription, so sequencing captured expressed TCRB transcripts. Repertoires were generated with immunoSEQ multiplex PCR, while TCRdb's copy carries only in-frame clones and drops some. The sample lists approximately 600,000 clones, 9.5% to 15% occurring once. On this clone: As yet, its antigen is unknown.

CDR1 is ENHRY and CDR2 is SYGVKD in the germline V gene. This CDR3 comprises 14 residues. With 6 bases clipped from V and 0 bases from J, the junction kept 3 bases outside the gene matches. This receptor was obtained from a man aged 25-40 years with type 1 diabetes. The chain uses TRBV10-3 and TRBJ2-3; 7 bases match TRBD2. The material sequenced was naive CD4+ T cells from blood. DNA of the CDR3: TGTGCCATCAGAACTAGCGCTAGCACAGATACGCAGTATTTT. Translating it yields CAIRTSASTDTQYF.